Listed below are T cell receptor beta chains from one sample, sequenced in a study of cytomegalovirus exposure and HLA in healthy donors. Libraries were prepared by immunoSEQ multiplex PCR; TCRdb keeps only in-frame clonotypes and omits some of them. Here the sample spans some 120,000 clones, roughly 82% being singletons. Sample: PBMCs. Every receptor here comes from a woman under 30 in good health and CMV-seronegative. CDR3s include the opening cysteine and the closing phenylalanine or tryptophan. A D gene is named only where the DNA matches it firmly. A row's size may be missing; if present it is once, few, many or a size class.

TRBD1	TRBV6-1	TRBJ1-4	NA	CASSDQGQRKKLFF	TGTGCCAGCAGTGATCAGGGACAGAGGAAAAAACTGTTTTTT
NA	TRBV19	TRBJ1-4	NA	CASSLGREAEKLFF	TGTGCCAGTAGTCTAGGACGTGAGGCTGAAAAACTGTTTTTT
NA	TRBV11-2	TRBJ1-6	NA	CASSFVQGSSPLHF	TGTGCCAGCAGCTTCGTACAGGGAAGTTCACCCCTCCACTTT
NA	TRBV5-4	TRBJ2-3	NA	CASSLVSRTDTQYF	TGTGCCAGCAGCTTGGTCTCTCGCACAGATACGCAGTATTTT
NA	TRBV27	TRBJ1-1	NA	CASSWASAGTEAFF	TGTGCCAGCAGTTGGGCGTCCGCGGGCACTGAAGCTTTCTTT
NA	TRBV4-2	TRBJ2-1	few	CASSQERPGIAYNEQFF	TGTGCCAGCAGCCAAGAGAGGCCGGGGATAGCCTACAATGAGCAGTTCTTC
NA	TRBV28	TRBJ1-2	NA	CASLNYGYTF	TGTGCCAGCTTAAACTATGGCTACACCTTC
NA	TRBV10-3	TRBJ1-6	NA	CAISESVAGPQYLHF	TGTGCCATCAGTGAGTCCGTGGCGGGACCCCAATACCTCCACTTT
NA	TRBV19	TRBJ1-3	NA	CASTRGNSGNTIYF	TGTGCCAGTACGCGGGGCAACTCTGGAAACACCATATATTTT
NA	TRBV7-2	TRBJ1-5	NA	CASSPTTTYSNQPQHF	TGTGCCAGCAGCCCGACTACAACTTATAGCAATCAGCCCCAGCATTTT
NA	TRBV9	TRBJ2-3	NA	CASSPWGVRSTDTQYF	TGTGCCAGCAGCCCATGGGGGGTTAGGAGCACAGATACGCAGTATTTT